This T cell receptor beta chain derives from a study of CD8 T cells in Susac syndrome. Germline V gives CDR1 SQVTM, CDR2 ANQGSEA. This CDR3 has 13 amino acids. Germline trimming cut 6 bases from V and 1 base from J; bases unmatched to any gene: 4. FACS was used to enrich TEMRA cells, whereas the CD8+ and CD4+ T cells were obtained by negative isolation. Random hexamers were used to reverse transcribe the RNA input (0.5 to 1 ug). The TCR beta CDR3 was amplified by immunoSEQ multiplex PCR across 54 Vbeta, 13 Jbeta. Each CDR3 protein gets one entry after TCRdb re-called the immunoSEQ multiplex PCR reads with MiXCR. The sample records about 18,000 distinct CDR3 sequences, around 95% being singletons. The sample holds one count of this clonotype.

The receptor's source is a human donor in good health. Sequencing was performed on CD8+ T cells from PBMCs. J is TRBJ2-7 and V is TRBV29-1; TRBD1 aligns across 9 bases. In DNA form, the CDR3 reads TGCAGCGTGACCGGGACAGGGTCCTACGAGCAGTACTTC. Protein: CSVTGTGSYEQYF.